This T cell receptor (beta chain) was profiled in a study of OX40 agonist ivuxolimab in advanced cancers. Describing the broader study: Ivuxolimab, which targeted the costimulatory receptor OX40 (CD134), was an agonistic, fully human IgG2 monoclonal antibody. Intravenous ivuxolimab was administered to patients every 2 weeks at six dose levels: 0.01, 0.1, 0.3, 1.5, 3 and 10 mg/kg. Of the roughly 52 dose-escalation patients, hepatocellular carcinoma was present in around 20, melanoma in approximately 15, renal cell carcinoma in 9 and head and neck cancer in 9. In the dose-escalation cohort, around four fifths of patients were male, and the mean age was approximately 64 years, with a range of roughly 20 to 80. Patients were allowed to have had prior anti-PD-1, anti-PD-L1 or anti-CTLA-4 therapy, and 40% to 45% of the dose-escalation patients had been treated with checkpoint inhibitors. Partial responses occurred in three dose-escalation patients, of whom one had hepatocellular carcinoma and two had cutaneous melanoma. Peripheral TCRbeta sequencing aimed to test whether ivuxolimab altered TCR sequence diversity and caused clonal T-cell expansion. The paper covers the monotherapy dose-escalation part of the phase I ivuxolimab trial, which included N ≈ 54 patients.

Worth noting for this clone: Its antigen remains unidentified. The input lacks base qualities; no much larger clone sits a single base away.

The trial excluded patients who had a history of autoimmune disease or were on systemic immunosuppression. In every dose cohort, peripheral blood was drawn for TCR sequencing at baseline, cycle 4 day 1, and cycle 7 day 1. Samples were obtained from an open-label, multicenter, first-in-human phase I dose-escalation trial of ivuxolimab. Adults with locally advanced or metastatic melanoma, renal cell carcinoma, hepatocellular carcinoma or head and neck squamous cell carcinoma were enrolled in the trial. Before TCR sequencing, CD4+ T cells and CD8+ T cells were sorted from peripheral blood as separate populations. CDR1 and CDR2 are read off the germline V gene as MNHEY and SVGAGI. V is clipped by 2 bases and J by 7 bases, and the sequence between their germline boundaries is 8 bases long. The cysteine opens and the phenylalanine closes a CDR3 of 13 amino acids. The only DNA kept is the CDR3, 39 bases in frame from the first base.

To sequence the TCRbeta CDR3 region, genomic DNA was isolated from the sorted cells. The immunoSEQ Assay was used to sequence the TCRbeta CDR3 regions. The source is immuneACCESS, and TCRdb retained only in-frame sequences with V and J called. Part of the clones is not carried over; for the studies checked, unresolved V genes explain less than half of this, and the remainder is unexplained. The sample table holds more than 60,000 clones, of which more than 75% were seen once. The ten largest clones add up to 4% to 5% of the sample. On the study overall, not on this receptor specifically: Low levels of normalized T-cell clonal expansion were also seen in some patients who did not respond. At doses of 0.1 to 3.0 mg/kg, clonal expansion of both CD4+ and CD8+ blood T cells was observed from baseline to week 6. In the 0.1-3.0 mg/kg groups, partial responders were among the patients with the lowest normalized peripheral clonal expansion, particularly in CD8+ T cells. On average, CD8+ T cells showed more expanded clones than CD4+ T cells after ivuxolimab. Which antigens the clonally expanded peripheral T cells were specific for was not determined.

The rearrangement combines TRBV6-5 with TRBJ1-4, with no reliable assignment of the D segment. Sequences were derived from CD4+ or CD8+ T cells sorted from blood, sampled in a trial of the OX40 agonist ivuxolimab. This receptor was taken from an adult with an advanced solid tumor such as melanoma, head and neck, liver or kidney cancer. The sequenced DNA is TGTGCCAGCAGTTACGGTCGGCTTGAAAAACTGTTTTTT. Its translation is CASSYGRLEKLFF.